This T cell receptor beta chain was sequenced during a study of blood T cell repertoires in COVID-19. V shed 4 bases and J 7 bases; nucleotides not matched to a gene: 10. The CDR3 is 16 amino acids. CDR1 is SGHTA, CDR2 FQGTGA, per germline. The protocol was immunoSEQ multiplex PCR, while the TCRdb copy is restricted to in-frame clones and leaves out a portion. Of about 160,000 clones in the sample, about 90% are singletons; the top ten hold 4.8%. The V gene is TRBV7-3, the J gene TRBJ2-1; the match to TRBD2 covers 10 bases. The sequence was obtained from a man aged 25 to 40 with COVID-19, enrolled during active disease. Sequenced material: peripheral blood. CDR3 protein: CASSSSGGASWNEQFF. CDR3 sequence (DNA): TGTGCCAGCAGCTCAAGCGGGGGGGCATCGTGGAATGAGCAGTTCTTC.